One and the same sample provided the 23 T cell receptor beta chains below, sequenced in a study of breast tumors, draining lymph nodes, adjacent tissues. The lymph nodes were axillary draining lymph nodes from breast cancer patients. TCRdb called the multiplex PCR reads again in MiXCR, with one record for every CDR3 protein. The table includes some 140,000 distinct CDR3 sequences, around 20% detected once. The specimen was axillary lymph node tissue. The receptors here all came from a female donor with breast cancer. Some clones in this sample may be carry-over from other donors' samples.

This clonotype was seen a few times. The chain uses TRBV5-1 and TRBJ2-5, with 15 bases aligning to TRBD2. CDR3 length equals 16 residues. With 4 bases clipped from V and 5 bases from J, the junction kept 6 bases outside the gene matches. Germline-derived CDR1 and CDR2 are SGHRS and YFSETQ. This CDR3 is CASSPGLAGGVETQYF. The CDR3 DNA reads TGCGCCAGCAGCCCGGGACTAGCGGGAGGTGTGGAGACCCAGTACTTC.

This clonotype was observed many times. The J gene is TRBJ2-3, the V gene TRBV19, with D tentatively TRBD2 (7 bases). Germline CDR1 LNHDA, CDR2 SQIVND (reference sequence). The CDR3 contains 15 residues. The germline V and J ends were trimmed by 1 base and 5 bases, with 13 bases remaining between them. The CDR3 nucleotides read TGTGCCAGTAGTATAGGGGGGGGCATAGGAGATACGCAGTATTTT. It is translated as CASSIGGGIGDTQYF.

The V call is TRBV28, the J call TRBJ1-5; 7 bases map to TRBD1. Looked up from germline, CDR1 is MDHEN and CDR2 is SYDVKM. This CDR3 comprises 19 residues. Trimming at V came to 6 bases and at J to 0 bases, leaving 17 bases not matched to a gene. The CDR3 DNA reads TGTGCCAGCAGCGAAGTACAGGGGCCCGTGCGATATAGCAATCAGCCCCAGCATTTT. This sequence encodes CASSEVQGPVRYSNQPQHF.

This clonotype was observed many times. The chain links TRBV19 to TRBJ2-1; TRBD2 matches at 8 bases. Germline trimming cut 7 bases from V and 12 bases from J; bases unmatched to any gene: 11. CDR1 and CDR2 from the germline V gene are LNHDA and SQIVND (reference sequence). CDR3 length: 13 amino acids. CDR3 in amino acids: CASTRGAPGVQFF. In nucleotides, the CDR3 is TGTGCCAGTACGCGGGGGGCGCCTGGGGTGCAGTTCTTC.

At least ten counts were recorded for this clonotype. V is TRBV27 and J is TRBJ1-2, with 9 bases fitting TRBD1. From germline, CDR1 is MNHEY and CDR2 SMNVEV (reference sequence). J lost 4 bases, V lost 3 bases, and 6 bases had no gene match. This CDR3 spans 15 amino acids. CDR3 protein: CASSLSGTGPYGYTF. For the CDR3, the DNA is TGTGCCAGCAGTTTGTCCGGGACAGGGCCCTATGGCTACACCTTC.

There are many counts of this clonotype. This chain connects TRBV5-1 to TRBJ2-7; D perhaps matches TRBD1 (5 bases). V was pared by 0 bases and J by 3 bases, with 10 bases between. This CDR3 has 14 residues. In germline, CDR1 is SGHRS, CDR2 YFSETQ. CDR3 in amino acids: CASSLGGLNYEQYF. DNA for the CDR3: TGCGCCAGCAGCTTGGGGGGCCTAAACTACGAGCAGTACTTC.

This clonotype was counted at least ten times. The chain joins TRBV7-6 to TRBJ2-1; D is perhaps TRBD1 (6 bases). CDR3 length equals 15 residues. V was pared by 4 bases and J by 4 bases, with 14 bases between. Germline V CDR1 and CDR2: SGHVS, FNYEAQ. This CDR3 is CASSSTGQRYNEQFF. CDR3 sequence (DNA): TGTGCCAGCAGCTCAACAGGGCAAAGGTACAATGAGCAGTTCTTC. The full variable domain, in which reference TRBV7-6 and TRBJ2-1 provide the parts outside the CDR3, is GAGVSQSPRYKVTKRGQDVALRCDPISGHVSLYWYRQALGQGPEFLTYFNYEAQQDKSGLPNDRFSAERPEGSISTLTIQRTEQRDSAMYRCASSSTGQRYNEQFFGPGTRLTVL.

Worth noting for this clonotype: A much larger clone differs by one base, so this may be a read error. V gene TRBV19 combines with J gene TRBJ1-6; no firm D call. CDR1 is LNHDA, CDR2 SQIVND, per germline (reference sequence). The CDR3 extends over 13 amino acids. V was pared by 6 bases and J by 8 bases, with 11 bases between. Here the CDR3 DNA reads TGTGCCAGTAGGCGCCATTCGGATTCACCCCTCCACTTT. It translates to CASRRHSDSPLHF.

This clonotype was seen ten or more times. The V gene is TRBV12-3 or TRBV12-4, the J gene TRBJ1-2; D possibly corresponds to TRBD1 (5 bases). The ends were cut back, 4 bases at V and 8 bases at J, with 20 bases in the middle. The CDR3 has 15 amino acids. CDR3 region: CASSSTDTKGDGYTF. The CDR3 coding sequence is TGTGCCAGCAGTTCGACGGACACCAAAGGGGACGGCTACACCTTC.

Details on this clonotype: The junction differs from germline at one of its ends, possibly a read error. The J gene is TRBJ2-5, the V gene TRBV28; 7 bases line up with TRBD2. This CDR3 has 16 amino acids. Germline values: CDR1 MDHEN, CDR2 SYDVKM. In DNA, the CDR3 is TGTGCCGGCAGTTCCCTACTCAGGGCGGGAGAAGAGACCCAGTACTTC. Protein: CAGSSLLRAGEETQYF.

This clonotype was seen repeatedly, ten times or more. The J gene is TRBJ2-1, the V gene TRBV30; D is tentatively TRBD1 or TRBD2 (5 bases each). Germline V lookup: CDR1 GTSNPN, CDR2 SVGIG (reference sequence). The CDR3 covers 13 residues. V was pared by 4 bases and J by 10 bases, with 17 bases between. Here the CDR3 reads CAWTRDGPREQFF. In DNA form, the CDR3 reads TGTGCCTGGACAAGGGACGGACCGAGGGAGCAGTTCTTC.

This sequence joins TRBV28 and TRBJ2-2; 11 nucleotides match TRBD2. Germline CDR1 reads MDHEN; CDR2 reads SYDVKM. The CDR3 loop spans 17 amino acids. With 6 bases clipped from V and 6 bases from J, the junction kept 12 bases outside the gene matches. CDR3 loop: CASSSIIMTSGAGELFF. The CDR3 DNA sequence: TGTGCCAGCAGCTCAATCATTATGACTAGCGGGGCCGGGGAGCTGTTTTTT.

In the case of this clonotype: A much larger clone lies one base from this, so it may be a read error. This chain joins TRBV19 and TRBJ2-7; D gene uncertain. CDR3 length equals 15 residues. Germline CDR1 and CDR2: LNHDA and SQIVND (reference sequence). V was trimmed by 2 bases and J by 6 bases, leaving 17 bases between them. The CDR3 sequence is CASSIHGPTLTEQYF. Written as DNA, the CDR3 is TGTGCCAGTAGTATACATGGGCCGACTCTGACCGAGCAGTACTTC.

This clonotype appeared a single time. This sequence may be a read error, since a much larger clone differs from it by one base. This CDR3 fails to terminate in the conserved phenylalanine or tryptophan, so it likely reflects a read error. The genes are TRBV11-2 and TRBJ2-5; TRBD1 matches 8 bases. Germline CDR1 reads SGHAT; CDR2 reads FQNNGV. The CDR3 contains 15 residues. V dropped 1 base and J dropped 5; count of bases not matched to a gene: 6. CDR3 sequence: CASSLGPRGRETQYC. The DNA for the CDR3 is TGTGCCAGCAGCTTAGGCCCCAGGGGGCGGGAGACCCAGTACTGC.

For this clonotype: This may come from a read error, since a much larger clone is one base off. The genes are TRBV6-5 and TRBJ2-7; D gene ambiguous. Trimming shortened V by 6 bases and J by 2 bases, and 17 bases separated the two germline ends. Germline CDR1 and CDR2: MNHEY and SVGAGI. The CDR3 spans 15 residues. CDR3 DNA sequence: TGTGCCAGCAGGCCTGAATACCTGCGGACCTACGAGCAGTACTTC. Amino acids: CASRPEYLRTYEQYF.

The V call is TRBV2, the J call TRBJ1-2; 8 positions match TRBD1. Trimming removed 6 bases from V and 8 bases from J; junction bases left unmatched: 14. The CDR3 extends over 15 amino acids. From germline, CDR1 is SNHLY and CDR2 FYNNEI. CDR3 loop: CASRQVETGALGYTF. The CDR3 DNA reads as TGTGCCAGCAGGCAGGTAGAGACAGGGGCCTTAGGCTACACCTTC.

With regard to this clonotype: This may be a read error, as it is one base from a much larger clone. The chain joins TRBV27 to TRBJ2-7, with D perhaps TRBD2 (5 bases). Germline assignment: CDR1 MNHEY and CDR2 SMNVEV (reference sequence). The CDR3 length is 15 residues. V was shortened by 7 bases and J by 3 bases, with 19 bases between the two germline ends. CDR3 residues: CASKWGAAEYYEQYF. CDR3 sequence (DNA): TGTGCCAGCAAATGGGGAGCAGCGGAATACTACGAGCAGTACTTC.

Comments on this clonotype: A clone one base away is much larger, so this may be a read error. The chain has TRBV9 and TRBJ2-2, with D possibly TRBD2 on 6 matching bases. The CDR3 has 13 amino acids. The germline gives CDR1 SGDLS, CDR2 YYNGEE. V lost 0 bases, J lost 6 bases, and 6 bases lay in between. In DNA form, the CDR3 reads TGTGCCAGCAGCGTAGGGGAGGCCGGGGAGCTGTTTTTT. Amino acid sequence: CASSVGEAGELFF.

In this sample, this clonotype turned up many times. J is TRBJ2-1 and V is TRBV30, with D possibly matching TRBD2 (6 bases). In germline, CDR1 is GTSNPN, CDR2 SVGIG (reference sequence). This CDR3 contains 12 residues. V was trimmed by 0 bases and J by 9 bases, leaving 9 bases between them. CDR3 region: CAWSVPGVEQFF. CDR3 DNA sequence: TGTGCCTGGAGTGTTCCGGGGGTTGAGCAGTTCTTC.

This clonotype was detected a few times. The CDR3 reads CASTRYARVPDRDTQYF. The DNA of the CDR3 is TGTGCCAGTACACGATACGCGAGGGTCCCCGATAGGGATACGCAGTATTTT. This chain connects TRBV19 to TRBJ2-3; D possibly corresponds to TRBD2 (5 bases). V was clipped by 7 bases and J by 6 bases, with 26 bases between them. CDR3 length equals 17 residues. CDR1 and CDR2 (germline): LNHDA, SQIVND (reference sequence).

The chain links TRBV11-2 to TRBJ1-3; no reliable D call. Trimming left V 7 bases short and J 0 bases short, with 13 bases between. The length of the CDR3 is 15 residues. Germline CDR1 and CDR2: SGHAT and FQNNGV. As DNA, the CDR3 is TGTGCCAGCAACTCCTACGCGAGCTCTGGAAACACCATATATTTT. This gives the protein CASNSYASSGNTIYF.

A remark on this clonotype: This may be a read error, as it is one base from a much larger clone. The V gene is TRBV5-1, the J gene TRBJ2-5, with D tentatively TRBD2 (5 bases). This CDR3 spans 12 amino acids. CDR1 and CDR2 from the germline V gene are SGHRS and YFSETQ. Trimming pared 6 bases from V and 5 bases from J, leaving 11 bases between. The DNA for the CDR3 is TGCGCCAGCACGGGAACGACGGAGACCCAGTACTTC. Residues: CASTGTTETQYF.

This clonotype was seen at least ten times. The J gene is TRBJ2-3, the V gene TRBV6-1; D possibly uses TRBD1 or TRBD2 (5 bases each). Germline CDR1 MNHNS, CDR2 SASEGT. The V gene lost 9 bases and the J gene lost 3 bases, with 31 bases spanning the gap. This CDR3 is built from 19 residues. The CDR3 is CARPIEGQGKVAHTDTQYF. CDR3 nucleotides: TGTGCCAGGCCAATCGAGGGGCAGGGTAAAGTGGCACATACAGATACGCAGTATTTT.